This T cell receptor (beta chain) appears in the sequencing data of a study of T cell responses to AZD1222 COVID-19 vaccine. The germline V gene encodes CDR1 MNHEY and CDR2 SMNVEV (reference sequence). V lost 6 bases, J lost 7 bases, and 10 bases lay in between. This CDR3 comprises 12 residues. General study points: Repertoire sampling happened only post peak T cell response. There were mostly white British donors and more females than males, and clonal diversity was possibly underestimated. Breadth and depth of Spike-specific TCRs rose after two AZD1222 doses. Baseline seropositives among AZD1222 recipients totaled only six or seven.

About this clone itself: The antigen remains unidentified.

The repertoire was sequenced with immunoSEQ multiplex PCR; TCRdb's copy has only in-frame clones and lacks some. Here the sample spans about 99,000 clones, 93% being singletons. The TCR comes from an adult in good health. J is TRBJ1-3 and V is TRBV27; D is uncertain. The sample consisted of peripheral blood, taken on day 0 of AZD1222 vaccination. CDR3 region: CASRGLGNTIYF. CDR3 sequence (DNA): TGTGCCAGCAGGGGCCTAGGGAACACCATATATTTT.